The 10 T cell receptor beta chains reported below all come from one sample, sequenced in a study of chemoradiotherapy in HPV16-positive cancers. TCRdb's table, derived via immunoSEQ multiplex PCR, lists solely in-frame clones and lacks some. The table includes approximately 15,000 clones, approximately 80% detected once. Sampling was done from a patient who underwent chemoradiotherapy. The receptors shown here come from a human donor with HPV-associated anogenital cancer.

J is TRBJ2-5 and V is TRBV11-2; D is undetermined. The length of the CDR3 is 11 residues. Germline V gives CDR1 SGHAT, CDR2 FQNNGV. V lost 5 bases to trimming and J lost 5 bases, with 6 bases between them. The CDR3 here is CASSTQETQYF. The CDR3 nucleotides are TGTGCCAGCAGCACTCAGGAGACCCAGTACTTC.

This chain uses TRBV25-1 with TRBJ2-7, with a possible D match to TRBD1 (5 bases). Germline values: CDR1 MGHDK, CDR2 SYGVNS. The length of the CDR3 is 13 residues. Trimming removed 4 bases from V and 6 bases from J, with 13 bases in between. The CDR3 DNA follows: TGTGCCAGCAGTGTCTCCAGGGTCAGCGAGCAGTACTTC. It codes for CASSVSRVSEQYF.

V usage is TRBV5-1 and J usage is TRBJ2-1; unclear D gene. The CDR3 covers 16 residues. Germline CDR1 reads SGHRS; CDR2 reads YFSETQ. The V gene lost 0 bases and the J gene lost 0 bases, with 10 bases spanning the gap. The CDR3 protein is CASSLVGGSSYNEQFF. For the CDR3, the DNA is TGCGCCAGCAGCTTGGTAGGCGGTAGCTCCTACAATGAGCAGTTCTTC. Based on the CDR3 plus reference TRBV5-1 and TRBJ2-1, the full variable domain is KAGVTQTPRYLIKTRGQQVTLSCSPISGHRSVSWYQQTPGQGLQFLFEYFSETQRNKGNFPGRFSGRQFSNSRSEMNVSTLELGDSALYLCASSLVGGSSYNEQFFGPGTRLTVL.

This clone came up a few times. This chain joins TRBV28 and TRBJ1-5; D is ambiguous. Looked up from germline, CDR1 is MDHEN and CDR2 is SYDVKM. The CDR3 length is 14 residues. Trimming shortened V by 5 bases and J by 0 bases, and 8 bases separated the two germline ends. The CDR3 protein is CASSQVYSNQPQHF. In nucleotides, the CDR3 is TGTGCCAGCAGTCAAGTCTATAGCAATCAGCCCCAGCATTTT.

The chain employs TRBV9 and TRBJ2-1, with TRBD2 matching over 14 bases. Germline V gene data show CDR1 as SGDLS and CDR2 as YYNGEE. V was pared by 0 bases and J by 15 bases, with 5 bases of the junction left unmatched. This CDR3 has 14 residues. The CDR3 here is CASSVAGTSGGLFF. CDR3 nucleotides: TGTGCCAGCAGCGTAGCTGGGACTAGCGGGGGTCTGTTCTTC.

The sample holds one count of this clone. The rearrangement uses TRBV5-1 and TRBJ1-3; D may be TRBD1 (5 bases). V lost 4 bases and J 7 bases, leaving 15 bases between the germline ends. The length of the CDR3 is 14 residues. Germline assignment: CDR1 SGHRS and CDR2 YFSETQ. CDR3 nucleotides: TGCGCCAGCAGCACTCAGGGAGAGATGAACACCATATATTTT. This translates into CASSTQGEMNTIYF. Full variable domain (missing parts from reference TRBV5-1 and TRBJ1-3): KAGVTQTPRYLIKTRGQQVTLSCSPISGHRSVSWYQQTPGQGLQFLFEYFSETQRNKGNFPGRFSGRQFSNSRSEMNVSTLELGDSALYLCASSTQGEMNTIYFGEGSWLTVV.

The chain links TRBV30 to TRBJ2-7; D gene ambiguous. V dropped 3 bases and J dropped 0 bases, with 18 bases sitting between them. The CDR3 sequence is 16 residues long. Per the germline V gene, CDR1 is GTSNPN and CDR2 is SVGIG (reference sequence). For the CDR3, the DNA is TGTGCCTGGAGAGCCACAACGATAAAGAGCTCCTACGAGCAGTACTTC. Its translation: CAWRATTIKSSYEQYF.

The CDR3 DNA sequence: TGTGCCAGTAGAGTTTCCCGGGACAGGGATAATCAGCCCCAGCATTTT. It encodes CASRVSRDRDNQPQHF. V usage is TRBV19 and J usage is TRBJ1-5; 9 nucleotides match TRBD1. This CDR3 contains 16 residues. Germline V CDR1 and CDR2: LNHDA, SQIVND (reference sequence). V lost 6 bases and J lost 4; bases outside the gene matches: 10.

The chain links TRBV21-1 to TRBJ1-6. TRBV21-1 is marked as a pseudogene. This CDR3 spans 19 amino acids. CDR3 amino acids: CASTSKMSTCPGGNSPLHF. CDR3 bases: TGTGCCAGCACCTCAAAGATGTCAACATGCCCCGGGGGGAATTCACCCCTCCACTTT.

The CDR3 loop is CASSRDRGGVGELFF. The CDR3 DNA reads TGTGCCAGCAGTCGGGACAGGGGAGGGGTCGGGGAGCTGTTTTTT. The V gene is TRBV2, the J gene TRBJ2-2, with 10 bases lining up with TRBD1. The CDR3 is made up of 15 amino acids. Germline V gene sequence: CDR1 SNHLY, CDR2 FYNNEI. V lost 5 bases to trimming and J lost 7 bases; unmatched junction nucleotides: 7. The variable domain in full, with the rest retrieved from reference TRBV2 and TRBJ2-2, is EPEVTQTPSHQVTQMGQEVILRCVPISNHLYFYWYRQILGQKVEFLVSFYNNEISEKSEIFDDQFSVERPDGSNFTLKIRSTKLEDSAMYFCASSRDRGGVGELFFGEGSRLTVL.